Listed here are 30 T cell receptor beta chains from one sample, sequenced in a study of CD8 T cells in ankylosing spondylitis. One entry per CDR3 protein results from TCRdb running MiXCR on the 5' RACE reads. This sample has about 340,000 distinct CDR3 sequences; roughly 14% occur once, and the top ten carry less than 1.1%. Input material: blood, either unsorted or a sorted T cell fraction (not recorded which). Receptors were obtained from a male donor with ankylosing spondylitis or in good health (not recorded which).

CDR3 residues: CASSQDGQGRDTQYF. CDR3 nucleotides: TGTGCCAGCAGCCAAGATGGGCAGGGCAGAGATACGCAGTATTTT. This sequence joins TRBV4-2 and TRBJ2-3; tentative D call: TRBD1 (5 bases). Trimming cost V 0 bases and J 5 bases, with 12 bases left between them. This CDR3 contains 15 residues. CDR1 is LGHNA and CDR2 is YNFKEQ in the germline V gene.

This clonotype was counted only a few times. The chain couples TRBV4-1 to TRBJ2-3; either TRBD1 or TRBD2 may fit D (5 bases each). Germline loops: CDR1 MGHRA, CDR2 YSYEKL. The CDR3 spans 17 residues. The ends were cut back, 0 bases at V and 6 bases at J, with 19 bases in the middle. The CDR3 nucleotides read TGCGCCAGCAGCCAAGAAGGTCAGGGTCTTCGAGGGGATACGCAGTATTTT. This translates into CASSQEGQGLRGDTQYF.

This clonotype was seen a few times. The rearrangement uses TRBV6-5 and TRBJ2-2; 13 bases map to TRBD2. CDR3 length equals 19 residues. Trimming removed 3 bases from V and 0 bases from J; junction bases left unmatched: 7. Germline assignment: CDR1 MNHEY and CDR2 SVGAGI. CDR3 sequence reads: CASSYPGTSGTTNTGELFF. The DNA for the CDR3 is TGTGCCAGCAGTTATCCCGGGACTAGCGGGACCACGAACACCGGGGAGCTGTTTTTT.

V usage is TRBV20-1 and J usage is TRBJ2-2, with 13 bases identical to TRBD2. The CDR3 covers 14 residues. V lost 6 bases to trimming and J lost 7 bases; unmatched junction nucleotides: 5. Germline V gene sequence: CDR1 DFQATT, CDR2 SNEGSKA (reference sequence). Here the CDR3 reads CSAAGLAGVGELFF. CDR3 sequence (DNA): TGCAGTGCAGCAGGACTAGCGGGGGTCGGGGAGCTGTTTTTT.

This clonotype was counted many times. The chain joins TRBV4-2 to TRBJ2-7; possible D gene TRBD1, 6 bases. V was pared by 2 bases and J by 2 bases, with 13 bases between. This CDR3 has 15 residues. CDR1 and CDR2 (germline): LGHNA, YNFKEQ. The CDR3 is CASSQTQGMTYEQYF. DNA of the CDR3: TGTGCCAGCAGCCAAACGCAGGGGATGACCTACGAGCAGTACTTC.

The V call is TRBV20-1, the J call TRBJ1-5; maybe TRBD1 (5 bases). V lost 5 bases and J 2 bases, leaving 13 bases between the germline ends. Germline V gene sequence: CDR1 DFQATT, CDR2 SNEGSKA (reference sequence). CDR3 length equals 14 residues. CDR3: CSALQDGRNQPQHF. The CDR3 region has the DNA TGCAGTGCTCTACAGGACGGCCGCAATCAGCCCCAGCATTTT.

This clonotype was found a few times. V and J are TRBV29-1 and TRBJ2-7, with D perhaps TRBD2 (5 bases). V lost 4 bases, J lost 3 bases, and 10 bases lay in between. The CDR3 contains 12 residues. Germline assignment: CDR1 SQVTM and CDR2 ANQGSEA. CDR3 sequence: CSVAGKYYEQYF. Here the CDR3 DNA reads TGCAGCGTTGCCGGGAAGTACTACGAGCAGTACTTC.

The chain uses TRBV27 and TRBJ1-6; 8 nucleotides match TRBD1. The germline gives CDR1 MNHEY, CDR2 SMNVEV (reference sequence). The CDR3 length is 17 residues. After removal of 6 bases from V and 0 bases from J, the junction contained 7 bases not matched to a gene. The CDR3 reads CASRHRGFSSYNSPLHF. CDR3 coding DNA: TGTGCCAGCAGGCACAGGGGGTTTAGCTCCTATAATTCACCCCTCCACTTT.

This chain connects TRBV7-2 to TRBJ2-3; D may be TRBD2 (6 bases). The germline gives CDR1 SGHTA, CDR2 FQGNSA. V was trimmed by 5 bases and J by 2 bases, leaving 14 bases between them. The CDR3 is 15 amino acids. This CDR3 is CASSGSGLYTDTQYF. CDR3 bases: TGTGCCAGCAGCGGCAGCGGGCTATACACAGATACGCAGTATTTT.

This clonotype occurred many times. The CDR3 spells CASSLTPDQPQHF. Here the CDR3 DNA reads TGTGCCAGCAGTTTGACCCCGGACCAGCCCCAGCATTTT. V usage is TRBV12-3 or TRBV12-4 and J usage is TRBJ1-5, with D hard to call. The V and J ends lost 3 bases and 7 bases respectively, with 10 bases between them. CDR3 length: 13 amino acids.

CDR3 sequence reads: CAITQGRDRGQYF. In DNA, the CDR3 is TGTGCCATCACCCAAGGTCGGGACAGGGGTCAGTATTTT. V and J are TRBV10-3 and TRBJ2-3; 10 positions match TRBD1. In germline, CDR1 is ENHRY, CDR2 SYGVKD. The trim removed 7 bases at V and 12 bases at J, leaving 10 bases unmatched. The CDR3 spans 13 residues.

Only a few counts were recorded for this clonotype. This chain links TRBV20-1 with TRBJ2-2, with D perhaps given as TRBD1 or TRBD2 (5 bases each). The germline gives CDR1 DFQATT, CDR2 SNEGSKA (reference sequence). The CDR3 is 12 residues long. Trimming removed 1 base from V and 7 bases from J, with 7 bases in between. For the CDR3, the DNA is TGCAGTGCTAGAGGGGACGGCGGGGAGCTGTTTTTT. This gives the protein CSARGDGGELFF.

This chain uses TRBV27 with TRBJ1-2; TRBD1 matches at 7 bases. The CDR3 runs to 13 residues. Germline V CDR1 and CDR2: MNHEY, SMNVEV (reference sequence). The trim removed 5 bases at V and 5 bases at J, leaving 5 bases unmatched. The CDR3: CASSRDSSYGYTF. CDR3 DNA sequence: TGTGCCAGCAGTCGGGACAGCTCTTATGGCTACACCTTC.

This clonotype has only a few counts. J is TRBJ1-1 and V is TRBV5-1, with a tentative D call TRBD1 (5 bases). Germline values: CDR1 SGHRS, CDR2 YFSETQ. This CDR3 is built from 13 residues. Trimming pared 0 bases from V and 6 bases from J, leaving 9 bases between. The chain's CDR3 is CASSLARGAEAFF. The CDR3 nucleotides read TGCGCCAGCAGCTTGGCCCGGGGGGCTGAAGCTTTCTTT. Using reference TRBV5-1 and TRBJ1-1 for the parts outside the CDR3, the full variable domain is KAGVTQTPRYLIKTRGQQVTLSCSPISGHRSVSWYQQTPGQGLQFLFEYFSETQRNKGNFPGRFSGRQFSNSRSEMNVSTLELGDSALYLCASSLARGAEAFFGQGTRLTVV.

The chain uses TRBV5-1 and TRBJ2-3; the match to TRBD1 covers 7 bases. V gave up 4 bases and J gave up 3 bases; unmatched junction bases: 8. This CDR3 is 15 amino acids long. The germline V gene has CDR1 SGHRS and CDR2 YFSETQ. The CDR3 region is CASSPRQGATDTQYF. The CDR3 bases are TGCGCCAGCAGCCCAAGACAGGGAGCGACAGATACGCAGTATTTT.

V gene TRBV12-3 or TRBV12-4 combines with J gene TRBJ1-5; D remains ambiguous. CDR3 size: 12 residues. V lost 2 bases to trimming and J lost 9 bases, with 8 bases between them. The CDR3 sequence is CASSLPGRPQHF. Written as DNA, the CDR3 is TGTGCCAGCAGTTTACCTGGGCGGCCCCAGCATTTT.

The table lists this clonotype with many counts. CDR3 coding DNA: TGTGCCAGCAGTTTTTACAGGGGCAATTCACCCCTCCACTTT. Its protein is CASSFYRGNSPLHF. The chain links TRBV12-3 or TRBV12-4 to TRBJ1-6; 7 nucleotides match TRBD1. V lost 3 bases, J lost 7 bases, and 3 bases stayed unmatched. There are 14 residues in the CDR3.

The rearrangement joins TRBV3-1 to TRBJ2-5; 10 nucleotides line up with TRBD2. J gave up 4 bases and V 4 bases, and 9 bases lay outside the gene matches. Germline loops: CDR1 LGHDT, CDR2 YNNKEL (reference sequence). This CDR3 region has 16 residues. CDR3: CASSPQAGGLRETQYF. CDR3 DNA sequence: TGTGCCAGCAGCCCCCAAGCGGGGGGGCTTCGAGAGACCCAGTACTTC.

This clonotype was found a few times. The genes are TRBV25-1 and TRBJ2-1; D tentatively fits TRBD1 or TRBD2 (6 bases each). V lost 11 bases, J lost 8 bases, and 13 bases lay in between. CDR1 and CDR2 (germline): MGHDK, SYGVNS. This CDR3 is 11 amino acids long. The CDR3 here is CAGGQGHEQFF. The CDR3, as DNA: TGTGCCGGGGGGCAGGGCCATGAGCAGTTCTTC.

This clonotype was detected only a few times. This sequence joins TRBV2 and TRBJ2-7; D possibly uses TRBD1 or TRBD2 (5 bases each). The V gene lost 8 bases and the J gene lost 0 bases, with 14 bases spanning the gap. Germline V gives CDR1 SNHLY, CDR2 FYNNEI. The CDR3 is 14 residues long. CDR3 nucleotide sequence: TGTGCCAGCCACCGGGACCATTACTCCTACGAGCAGTACTTC. Its translation: CASHRDHYSYEQYF.

The rearrangement joins TRBV11-2 to TRBJ2-7; 7 bases match TRBD1. The ends lost 2 bases at V and 4 bases at J; junction bases unmatched: 11. From germline, CDR1 is SGHAT and CDR2 FQNNGV. The CDR3 extends over 16 amino acids. The CDR3 bases are TGTGCCAGCAGCTTAAAGAGGGACAGCTCTTTTTACGAGCAGTACTTC. Translated, it gives CASSLKRDSSFYEQYF.

The chain employs TRBV9 and TRBJ2-2; the D is unclear. The V end was cut by 2 bases, the J end by 4 bases, with 6 bases between. Per germline, CDR1 SGDLS and CDR2 YYNGEE. This CDR3 region has 13 residues. CDR3 region: CASSVRPTGELFF. In DNA, the CDR3 is TGTGCCAGCAGCGTTAGGCCCACCGGGGAGCTGTTTTTT.

This clonotype occurred a few times. This chain links TRBV18 with TRBJ2-5; TRBD1 matches 9 bases. Germline V gene lookup returns CDR1 KGHSH and CDR2 LQKENI. The CDR3 covers 14 residues. The V and J ends lost 2 bases and 5 bases, in that order; junction bases with no gene match: 3. The CDR3 bases are TGTGCCAGCTCACCAACAGGGGGCACGGAGACCCAGTACTTC. Amino acids: CASSPTGGTETQYF.

The chain links TRBV11-2 to TRBJ1-2, with a possible D match to TRBD1 (5 bases). Germline-derived CDR1 and CDR2 are SGHAT and FQNNGV. The CDR3 runs 16 residues. The V gene lost 1 base and the J gene lost 4 bases, with 16 bases spanning the gap. The DNA for the CDR3 is TGTGCCAGCAGCTTAGGGGGACGGGTGGTGGCCTATGGCTACACCTTC. This encodes CASSLGGRVVAYGYTF.

A few counts support this clonotype. The CDR3 DNA is TGTGCCAGCAGCTCAGACAGGGGAAATCAGCCCCAGCATTTT. It codes for CASSSDRGNQPQHF. The J gene is TRBJ1-5, the V gene TRBV7-2; 8 bases are shared with TRBD1. The CDR3 extends over 14 amino acids. CDR1 SGHTA and CDR2 FQGNSA come from the germline V gene. Trimming cost V 4 bases and J 4 bases; bases outside gene matches: 3.

The chain is built from TRBV2 and TRBJ2-1; 13 bases align to TRBD2. This CDR3 has 16 amino acids. Germline CDR1 SNHLY, CDR2 FYNNEI. V lost 6 bases and J lost 9; bases outside the gene matches: 11. CDR3 DNA: TGTGCCAGCAGATCACTAGCGGGAGGGCAAGTAAGTGAGCAGTTCTTC. It is translated as CASRSLAGGQVSEQFF.

V is TRBV6-5 and J is TRBJ2-2; D perhaps matches TRBD2 (7 bases). The CDR3 length is 16 residues. Germline V lookup: CDR1 MNHEY, CDR2 SVGAGI. Deletions cut 4 bases from V and 4 bases from J, with 16 bases between. This chain's CDR3 is CASSWGAGAVTGELFF. The CDR3 DNA is TGTGCCAGCAGTTGGGGGGCGGGGGCGGTCACCGGGGAGCTGTTTTTT.

The V and J genes are TRBV4-1 and TRBJ2-3; D possibly corresponds to TRBD1 (5 bases). In germline, CDR1 is MGHRA, CDR2 YSYEKL. V lost 4 bases and J 5 bases, leaving 19 bases between the germline ends. The CDR3 runs 16 residues. The CDR3 spells CASSPSASLRGDTQYF. The CDR3, as DNA: TGCGCCAGCAGCCCAAGCGCCTCCCTTAGGGGAGATACGCAGTATTTT.

V is TRBV20-1 and J is TRBJ2-1; 8 bases align to TRBD1. The CDR3 spans 12 residues. Germline V lookup: CDR1 DFQATT, CDR2 SNEGSKA (reference sequence). V was pared by 3 bases and J by 6 bases, with 1 base of the junction left unmatched. The CDR3 coding sequence is TGCAGTGCTAGCAGGGGGCCCAATGAGCAGTTCTTC. Encoded protein: CSASRGPNEQFF.

This clonotype was counted between two and nine times. V is TRBV4-1 and J is TRBJ2-7, with a tentative D call TRBD2 (6 bases). The CDR3 has 23 residues. Germline V gene lookup returns CDR1 MGHRA and CDR2 YSYEKL. Trimming pared 0 bases from V and 0 bases from J, leaving 33 bases between. For the CDR3, the DNA is TGCGCCAGCAGCCAAGACTATACCACGGGCCAACCCTCAATTCGGGACTCCTCCTACGAGCAGTACTTC. Amino acids: CASSQDYTTGQPSIRDSSYEQYF.